This T cell receptor beta chain was observed in a study of T cell responses to AZD1222 COVID-19 vaccine. Regarding the study as a whole: The study found Spike-specific TCR breadth and depth rose after two AZD1222 doses. Clonal diversity was possibly underestimated, and white British individuals and females predominated among donors. Repertoire sampling happened only post peak T cell response. As reported, nearly half of all spike-specific TCRs target variant regions that are unmutated.

The germline gives CDR1 SGHVS, CDR2 FQNEAQ. V lost 1 base and J lost 0, with 6 bases in between. This CDR3 has 14 amino acids. This table comes from immunoSEQ multiplex PCR, and its TCRdb copy is limited to in-frame clones, with some not included. The table includes some 140,000 clones, about 90% detected once. For this clone: Its antigen is currently unknown.

Sequences were derived from peripheral blood, sampled on day 0 of AZD1222 vaccination. The clonotype originates from an adult in good health. The chain joins TRBV7-8 to TRBJ1-2; D is ambiguous. Here the CDR3 DNA reads TGTGCCAGCAGCTTAGGCGGGACTAACTATGGCTACACCTTC. Protein product: CASSLGGTNYGYTF.